Sequencing of this TCR beta chain was carried out in a study of T cell repertoires in cytomegalovirus infection. Overall study: The authors relied on CMV epitopes, both recently identified HLA-C-restricted and well-studied HLA-B-restricted. Based on public TCR beta signatures, there were indications of CMV infection and of a matching HLA type. Study results and limitations: Public TCR beta family frequency separated CMV-and-HLA carriers, including in an independent cohort. The ex vivo response showed dominance by HLA-C-restricted CMV-specific TCR beta clonotypes.

This CDR3 is built from 14 residues. Germline trimming cut 5 bases from V and 2 bases from J; bases unmatched to any gene: 5. Germline CDR1 is SGHVS and CDR2 is FQNEAQ. TCRdb reprocessed the reads with MiXCR, giving one entry per CDR3 protein. The data hold some 940,000 distinct CDR3 sequences, with approximately 31% observed a single time. This clonotype was observed many times. Antigen unknown. This chain uses TRBV7-8 with TRBJ2-5; the match to TRBD2 covers 7 bases. This sample comprised cultured CD8+ T cells from PBMCs, obtained from culture after CMV antigen stimulation. The receptor comes from a human donor in good health (CMV status not recorded). Some clones in this sample may be carry-over from other donors' samples. CDR3 residues: CASSSTSEQETQYF. The CDR3 bases are TGTGCCAGCAGCAGTACTAGCGAACAAGAGACCCAGTACTTC.